This TCR beta chain is drawn from a study of identical twins. The study, taken as a whole, reports: One should note that invariant MAIT and iNKT cells could partly confound zero-insertion analyses.

Template switching created a universal primer site, and the cDNA included unique molecular identifiers. TCRdb analysed the 5' RACE reads with MiXCR anew, one entry per CDR3 protein. The sample lists hundreds of thousands of distinct CDR3 sequences, about 9.4% occurring once. Trimming removed 1 base from V and 7 bases from J, with 11 bases in between. The CDR3 covers 12 residues. Germline-derived CDR1 and CDR2 are GTSNPN and SVGIG (reference sequence). In its sample, this clonotype was seen a few times. Its specificity is unknown. Each donor was a healthy Caucasian. This same sample was also part of a study on yellow fever vaccine responses in identical twins. As reported in that work: Twins reportedly showed a vaccine T cell response that seemed partly convergent and partly personalized.

This chain uses TRBV30 with TRBJ2-7, with D hard to call. Sequencing input: PBMCs. The clonotype comes from a woman between 18 and 29 years old in good health. The CDR3: CAWSDGRWEQYF. In DNA, the CDR3 is TGTGCCTGGAGTGACGGGCGGTGGGAGCAGTACTTC. The variable domain in full, with the rest retrieved from reference TRBV30 and TRBJ2-7, is SQTIHQWPATLVQPVGSPLSLECTVEGTSNPNLYWYRQAAGRGLQLLFYSVGIGQISSEVPQNLSASRPQDRQFILSSKKLLLSDSGFYLCAWSDGRWEQYFGPGTRLTVT.